This TCR beta chain is drawn from a study of beta chain features in type 1 diabetes. This clone has just a few counts. Its antigen is undetermined. Cell sorting via CD45RO/CCR7/CD25/CD127/CD95/CD27 was performed to obtain CD4+ naive, central memory, regulatory and stem cell-like memory cells. Whole-study results and caveats: Whatever favoring of shorter templates PCR might show would apply equally to patients and controls. Shorter TCRB CDR3s, moderately but significantly so, marked every one of the four CD4+ subsets in Type 1 diabetes patients.

All of the isolated RNA was reverse transcribed, so expressed TCRB transcripts were sequenced. The average read count of naive, central memory and regulatory T cell samples was about 3.57 million. TCRdb's table, derived via immunoSEQ multiplex PCR, lists solely in-frame clones and lacks some. The sample lists around 310,000 clones, approximately 13% occurring once. The receptor comes from a woman younger than 30 with type 1 diabetes. The sample taken for sequencing was naive CD4+ T cells from blood.

The CDR3 is CASSPGTGDEQFF. CDR3 DNA: TGTGCCAGCAGTCCCGGGACAGGGGATGAGCAGTTCTTC. The chain carries TRBV27 and TRBJ2-1; TRBD1 agrees at 10 bases. V lost 5 bases to trimming and J lost 8 bases; unmatched junction nucleotides: 3. The CDR3 has 13 amino acids. Germline CDR1 is MNHEY and CDR2 is SMNVEV (reference sequence).